One sample yielded the 3 T cell receptor beta chains listed below, sequenced in a study of PD-L1 blockade in urothelial cancer. Sequencing was performed with immunoSEQ multiplex PCR; in TCRdb, only in-frame clones are kept and a portion is missing. The sample has 24,000 or so clones, roughly 85% seen once. The time point denotes: peripheral blood 6 weeks after treatment start. The sequencing used PBMCs, collected around atezolizumab (anti-PD-L1) treatment. The receptors come from a man aged 65-85 years with urothelial cancer.

The rearrangement uses TRBV4-1 and TRBJ2-1; 10 nucleotides agree with TRBD2. Losses at the gene ends were 4 bases for V and 12 bases for J; bases not matched to a gene: 9. The CDR3 extends over 14 amino acids. CDR1 is MGHRA, CDR2 YSYEKL, per germline. CDR3 nucleotides: TGCGCCAGCAGCCTCCGGACTAGCGGCGGGGGGCAGTTCTTC. Amino acid sequence: CASSLRTSGGGQFF.

The chain employs TRBV29-1 and TRBJ2-3, with a weak D call TRBD1 (6 bases). The V gene's germline CDR1 is SQVTM and CDR2 ANQGSEA. The V gene lost 2 bases and the J gene lost 5 bases, with 14 bases spanning the gap. The CDR3 has 14 amino acids. CDR3 loop: CSVEWAGGLDTQYF. The CDR3, as DNA: TGCAGCGTTGAATGGGCTGGGGGCCTAGATACGCAGTATTTT.

The V gene is TRBV5-4, the J gene TRBJ2-1; D perhaps matches TRBD2 (6 bases). The CDR3 runs 13 residues. With 1 base removed from V and 7 bases from J, the gap between germline ends came to 9 bases. Germline V CDR1 and CDR2: SGHNT, YYREEE (reference sequence). The CDR3 coding sequence is TGTGCCAGCAGCTTGAGGCGGGGTAATGAGCAGTTCTTC. Protein: CASSLRRGNEQFF.